These 8 T cell receptor beta chains were all obtained from the same sample, sequenced in a study of shared clonotypes between healthy human individuals. Here immunoSEQ multiplex PCR was the method, and the copy in TCRdb shows in-frame clones only, minus some. The sample shows about 1.1 million clones, 75% to 80% of them seen only once. Sample: memory CD4+ T cells from PBMCs. Indicated subset: CD45RA-negative fraction. These receptors originate from a man younger than 35 in good health. Some clones in this sample may be carry-over from other donors' samples.

The rearrangement links TRBV5-4 to TRBJ1-1, with D possibly TRBD1 on 6 matching bases. V dropped 3 bases and J dropped 1 base, with 7 bases sitting between them. Germline V CDR1 and CDR2: SGHNT, YYREEE (reference sequence). This CDR3 is 13 amino acids long. The CDR3 protein is CASSWGQNTEAFF. The DNA of the CDR3 is TGTGCCAGCAGCTGGGGACAGAACACTGAAGCTTTCTTT.

At least ten counts were recorded for this clone. The V and J genes are TRBV7-2 and TRBJ1-1; possibly TRBD1 for D (6 bases). This CDR3 region has 14 residues. Germline CDR1 and CDR2: SGHTA and FQGNSA. Trimming left V 1 base short and J 9 bases short, with 15 bases between. The CDR3 bases are TGTGCCAGCAGCTTAGGGACAGACTTGGGAAAAGCTTTCTTT. This codes for CASSLGTDLGKAFF.

Only a few counts were recorded for this clone. The V gene is TRBV18, the J gene TRBJ2-2; perhaps TRBD1 as D (6 bases). Germline CDR1 reads KGHSH; CDR2 reads LQKENI. This CDR3 comprises 15 residues. V was pared by 4 bases and J by 9 bases, with 18 bases between. CDR3 nucleotide sequence: TGTGCCAGCTCACGCTTCCAGGGGAACGGCCGGGAGCTGTTTTTT. It codes for CASSRFQGNGRELFF.

The chain combines TRBV7-7 with TRBJ2-1; D possibly matches TRBD1 or TRBD2 (5 bases each). CDR1 is SSHAT and CDR2 is FNYEAQ in the germline V gene (reference sequence). The CDR3 totals 13 residues. The germline V and J ends were trimmed by 9 bases and 5 bases, with 14 bases remaining between them. This chain's CDR3 is CARTGPLNNEQFF. For the CDR3, the DNA is TGTGCCAGGACGGGACCGCTGAACAATGAGCAGTTCTTC.

The genes are TRBV5-6 and TRBJ2-1; a possible D gene is TRBD1 (6 bases). In germline, CDR1 is SGHDT, CDR2 YYEEEE. Trimming pared 2 bases from V and 1 base from J, leaving 16 bases between. The CDR3 runs 17 residues. CDR3 bases: TGTGCCAGCAGCTTAAAAACCGGGACATTTTCCTACAATGAGCAGTTCTTC. This gives the protein CASSLKTGTFSYNEQFF. Looking up the rest from reference TRBV5-6 and TRBJ2-1 gives the full variable domain: DAGVTQSPTHLIKTRGQQVTLRCSPKSGHDTVSWYQQALGQGPQFIFQYYEEEERQRGNFPDRFSGHQFPNYSSELNVNALLLGDSALYLCASSLKTGTFSYNEQFFGPGTRLTVL.

The chain joins TRBV2 to TRBJ2-7; D is tentatively TRBD1 or TRBD2 (5 bases each). V lost 8 bases and J 6 bases, leaving 17 bases between the germline ends. This CDR3 contains 13 residues. Germline CDR1 is SNHLY and CDR2 is FYNNEI. CDR3 amino acids: CASRNLRDGEQYF. For the CDR3, the DNA is TGTGCCAGCCGAAACCTCAGGGACGGCGAGCAGTACTTC.

This clone has only one observation. This chain connects TRBV15 to TRBJ2-3; TRBD2 matches 10 bases. In germline, CDR1 is LNHNV, CDR2 YYDKDF (reference sequence). V shed 8 bases and J 6 bases; nucleotides not matched to a gene: 11. CDR3 size: 15 residues. CDR3 amino acids: CATGRISGGSDTQYF. The CDR3 DNA is TGTGCCACCGGTAGGATTAGCGGGGGGTCCGATACGCAGTATTTT.

The chain uses TRBV27 and TRBJ2-7; 11 bases line up with TRBD2. Germline CDR1 MNHEY, CDR2 SMNVEV (reference sequence). The CDR3 runs 16 residues. Trimming took 5 bases from V and 2 from J; bases not matched to a gene: 8. CDR3 loop: CASSMIAGGRTYEQYF. CDR3 DNA: TGTGCCAGCAGTATGATAGCGGGAGGGCGAACCTACGAGCAGTACTTC.